This entry lists 23 T cell receptor beta chains sequenced from one sample in a study of CD8 T cells in Susac syndrome. With random hexamers, roughly 0.5 to 1 ug RNA was reverse transcribed. TCRdb analysed the immunoSEQ multiplex PCR reads with MiXCR anew, one entry per CDR3 protein. The table shows about 130,000 distinct CDR3 sequences, with around 94% occurring only once. The sample comprised CD8+ T cells from PBMCs. Source of these receptors: a human donor with Susac syndrome.

The chain combines TRBV2 with TRBJ1-2; no reliable D call. The CDR3 runs 11 residues. Germline CDR1 is SNHLY and CDR2 is FYNNEI. V lost 9 bases and J 5 bases, leaving 10 bases between the germline ends. The CDR3 sequence is CARLTRYGYTF. The CDR3 DNA is TGTGCCAGATTAACTCGTTATGGCTACACCTTC.

The J gene is TRBJ1-5, the V gene TRBV19; D is ambiguous. The CDR3 is made up of 14 amino acids. Germline V gene lookup returns CDR1 LNHDA and CDR2 SQIVND (reference sequence). V was cut by 10 bases and J by 4 bases, with 17 bases left in between. DNA for the CDR3: TGTGCCACCCCGGGTAGTGCTAGGAATCAGCCCCAGCATTTT. Translated: CATPGSARNQPQHF. The whole variable domain, filled in from reference TRBV19 and TRBJ1-5, reads DGGITQSPKYLFRKEGQNVTLSCEQNLNHDAMYWYRQDPGQGLRLIYYSQIVNDFQKGDIAEGYSVSREKKESFPLTVTSAQKNPTAFYLCATPGSARNQPQHFGDGTRLSIL.

The chain has TRBV30 and TRBJ2-1; D remains unclear. CDR3 length: 13 amino acids. Trimming removed 1 base from V and 7 bases from J, with 11 bases in between. Germline values: CDR1 GTSNPN, CDR2 SVGIG (reference sequence). CDR3 bases: TGTGCCTGGAGTGATGGGCCTTGGAATGAGCAGTTCTTC. Translated, it gives CAWSDGPWNEQFF.

The J gene is TRBJ1-2, the V gene TRBV12-3 or TRBV12-4, with 7 bases lining up with TRBD1. V was pared by 7 bases and J by 6 bases, with 8 bases of the junction left unmatched. This CDR3 comprises 13 residues. CDR3 DNA sequence: TGTGCCAGCACAACAGGGGAGGGCGATGGCTACACCTTC. Translated: CASTTGEGDGYTF.

This rearrangement joins TRBV4-1 to TRBJ1-1; D unclear. CDR1 is MGHRA and CDR2 is YSYEKL in the germline V gene. V lost 0 bases to trimming and J lost 0 bases, with 5 bases between them. This CDR3 contains 14 residues. CDR3 amino acids: CASSQEEMNTEAFF. CDR3 in DNA: TGCGCCAGCAGCCAAGAAGAGATGAACACTGAAGCTTTCTTT.

The rearrangement uses TRBV29-1 and TRBJ2-2, with a possible D match to TRBD1 (5 bases). The germline V gene encodes CDR1 SQVTM and CDR2 ANQGSEA. The CDR3 is 12 amino acids. Trimming cost V 7 bases and J 1 base, with 7 bases left between them. The CDR3 sequence is CSATGNTGELFF. The CDR3 region has the DNA TGCAGCGCCACAGGGAACACCGGGGAGCTGTTTTTT.

V gene TRBV12-3 or TRBV12-4 combines with J gene TRBJ1-2; TRBD1 aligns across 7 bases. V dropped 8 bases and J dropped 6; count of bases not matched to a gene: 9. The CDR3 has 13 residues. This CDR3 is CASAPGQQHGYTF. The CDR3 DNA is TGTGCCAGCGCCCCGGGACAGCAACATGGCTACACCTTC.

The rearrangement uses TRBV12-3 or TRBV12-4 and TRBJ1-1, with no clear D. V was cut by 2 bases and J by 1 base, with 5 bases left in between. The CDR3 spans 13 residues. The CDR3 DNA reads as TGTGCCAGCAGTTTAACAGAGAACACTGAAGCTTTCTTT. Residues: CASSLTENTEAFF.

The J gene is TRBJ2-5, the V gene TRBV12-5; TRBD2 agrees at 9 bases. CDR3 length: 17 residues. Germline V gene data show CDR1 as LGHNT and CDR2 as FRNRAP. V shed 1 base and J 4 bases; nucleotides not matched to a gene: 10. The CDR3 region is CASGLGLAGLLGETQYF. CDR3 sequence (DNA): TGTGCTAGTGGTTTGGGGCTAGCGGGGCTCTTGGGAGAGACCCAGTACTTC.

This chain connects TRBV20-1 to TRBJ2-2; D not certain. The CDR3 totals 14 residues. Germline CDR1 is DFQATT and CDR2 is SNEGSKA (reference sequence). Between the trimmed V and J ends, which lost 6 bases and 2 bases, there was a span of 13 bases. For the CDR3, the DNA is TGCAGTGCAGCCACCTATATAAACACCGGGGAGCTGTTTTTT. Encoded protein: CSAATYINTGELFF.

This rearrangement joins TRBV9 to TRBJ2-7, with D perhaps TRBD1 or TRBD2 (5 bases each). Germline-derived CDR1 and CDR2 are SGDLS and YYNGEE. The CDR3 totals 17 residues. The germline V and J ends were trimmed by 4 bases and 6 bases, with 26 bases remaining between them. This CDR3 is CASSPGTATEVGGEQYF. CDR3 nucleotide sequence: TGTGCCAGCAGCCCTGGGACGGCAACGGAGGTAGGAGGCGAGCAGTACTTC.

This clonotype has just a few counts. The chain carries TRBV9 and TRBJ1-5; D call uncertain. The CDR3 covers 14 residues. Germline CDR1 SGDLS, CDR2 YYNGEE. The V gene lost 0 bases and the J gene lost 2 bases, with 6 bases spanning the gap. This CDR3 is CASSVGGGNQPQHF. The CDR3, as DNA: TGTGCCAGCAGCGTAGGCGGTGGCAATCAGCCCCAGCATTTT. The complete variable domain, with remaining parts taken from reference TRBV9 and TRBJ1-5, reads DSGVTQTPKHLITATGQRVTLRCSPRSGDLSVYWYQQSLDQGLQFLIQYYNGEERAKGNILERFSAQQFPDLHSELNLSSLELGDSALYFCASSVGGGNQPQHFGDGTRLSIL.

The V gene is TRBV30, the J gene TRBJ1-2; D is undetermined. The CDR3 contains 13 residues. Germline V gene sequence: CDR1 GTSNPN, CDR2 SVGIG (reference sequence). V lost 2 bases, J lost 5 bases, and 12 bases lay in between. The CDR3 DNA is TGTGCCTGGAGTCCTGAAGACCTATATGGCTACACCTTC. It yields the protein CAWSPEDLYGYTF.

The chain is built from TRBV28 and TRBJ2-5, with TRBD1 as a possible D gene (6 bases). This CDR3 contains 14 residues. V lost 6 bases and J 2 bases, leaving 13 bases between the germline ends. The germline CDR1 and CDR2 sequences are MDHEN and SYDVKM. The CDR3 DNA sequence: TGTGCCAGCAGCATCGGACAGCTTCAAGAGACCCAGTACTTC. Translated: CASSIGQLQETQYF.

J is TRBJ2-3 and V is TRBV29-1; tentatively, D is TRBD2 (7 bases). The CDR3 sequence is 14 residues long. With 6 bases removed from V and 2 bases from J, the gap between germline ends came to 15 bases. Per germline, CDR1 SQVTM and CDR2 ANQGSEA. CDR3 coding DNA: TGCAGCGTGAGGGGGGGGCGATCCACAGATACGCAGTATTTT. Protein: CSVRGGRSTDTQYF.

DNA for the CDR3: TGTGCCAGTAGATCAGGAGCGGGAGCTGGCGAGCAGTACTTC. It yields the protein CASRSGAGAGEQYF. This chain links TRBV19 with TRBJ2-7; TRBD2 aligns across 8 bases. Germline V CDR1 and CDR2: LNHDA, SQIVND (reference sequence). The CDR3 extends over 14 amino acids. V lost 6 bases to trimming and J lost 6 bases; unmatched junction nucleotides: 10.

The V gene is TRBV20-1, the J gene TRBJ2-1; D is undetermined. Germline loops: CDR1 DFQATT, CDR2 SNEGSKA (reference sequence). V lost 1 base and J lost 3, with 10 bases in between. The CDR3 consists of 14 residues. The CDR3 reads CSARGSEVYNEQFF. CDR3 bases: TGCAGTGCTAGAGGGTCAGAGGTCTACAATGAGCAGTTCTTC.

V is TRBV27 and J is TRBJ1-1, with D possibly TRBD1 on 5 matching bases. V was trimmed by 6 bases and J by 0 bases, leaving 11 bases between them. The CDR3 covers 14 residues. The V gene's germline CDR1 is MNHEY and CDR2 SMNVEV (reference sequence). CDR3 in DNA: TGTGCCAGCAGGGTGACGGGGCTGAACACTGAAGCTTTCTTT. Amino acids: CASRVTGLNTEAFF.

The chain is built from TRBV5-1 and TRBJ1-1; D is ambiguous. The ends were cut back, 6 bases at V and 0 bases at J, with 15 bases in the middle. The CDR3 has 15 residues. Germline loops: CDR1 SGHRS, CDR2 YFSETQ. In DNA form, the CDR3 reads TGCGCCAGCACGTCAGGCAATACGGTGAACACTGAAGCTTTCTTT. It translates to CASTSGNTVNTEAFF.

V and J are TRBV20-1 and TRBJ2-3, with TRBD2 matching over 9 bases. V was clipped by 3 bases and J by 6 bases; unmatched bases: 16. The CDR3 length is 17 residues. Germline V gene sequence: CDR1 DFQATT, CDR2 SNEGSKA (reference sequence). CDR3 DNA sequence: TGCAGTGCTAGCCTACTTCGGACTAGCGTCCGCCGGGATACGCAGTATTTT. Its translation is CSASLLRTSVRRDTQYF.

The chain links TRBV10-2 to TRBJ1-5, with 7 bases fitting TRBD1. V shed 6 bases and J 0 bases; nucleotides not matched to a gene: 2. Germline V lookup: CDR1 WSHSY, CDR2 SAAADI. CDR3 size: 14 residues. The CDR3 nucleotides are TGCGCCAGCAGAACAGGGGATAGCAATCAGCCCCAGCATTTT. This sequence encodes CASRTGDSNQPQHF.

The chain combines TRBV6-5 with TRBJ2-1; TRBD2 matches 8 bases. Germline CDR1 reads MNHEY; CDR2 reads SVGAGI. J lost 8 bases, V lost 5 bases, and 8 bases had no gene match. There are 14 residues in the CDR3. The CDR3 sequence is CASSLSGKVYEQFF. Written as DNA, the CDR3 is TGTGCCAGCAGTCTTAGCGGGAAGGTCTATGAGCAGTTCTTC.

This clonotype was recorded a few times. The V call is TRBV30, the J call TRBJ1-1; 8 bases are a match to TRBD1. Germline V CDR1 and CDR2: GTSNPN, SVGIG (reference sequence). The J segment lost 4 bases and the V segment lost 2 bases, leaving 3 bases of the junction unmatched. The CDR3 contains 13 residues. CDR3 amino acids: CAWSPTGGTEAFF. The CDR3 DNA is TGTGCCTGGAGTCCCACAGGGGGCACTGAAGCTTTCTTT.